This entry lists 18 T cell receptor beta chains sequenced from one sample in a study of T-cell reconstitution after alpha-beta-depleted transplantation in children. TCRbeta library preparation incorporated unique molecular identifiers. Each CDR3 protein gets one entry after TCRdb re-called the PCR reads with MiXCR. Found here are about a million distinct CDR3 sequences, roughly 29% of them singletons; the top ten hold about 28%. The input for sequencing was PBMCs, mostly from graft donor cells, taken 360 days after TCRalphabeta/CD19-depleted stem cell transplant. The receptors here all came from a boy younger than two who had a stem cell transplant for SCID, so the T cells may come from the graft donor.

A few counts support this clonotype. The rearrangement links TRBV12-3 or TRBV12-4 to TRBJ2-3; 8 bases are shared with TRBD2. The CDR3 is 16 amino acids. V shed 5 bases and J 6 bases; nucleotides not matched to a gene: 13. The CDR3 here is CASSPNFRGGSDTQYF. The CDR3 DNA reads as TGTGCCAGCAGTCCCAATTTCCGGGGGGGCAGTGATACGCAGTATTTT.

This clonotype was observed a few times. The rearrangement joins TRBV20-1 to TRBJ2-5; 9 bases fit TRBD1. Germline V gives CDR1 DFQATT, CDR2 SNEGSKA (reference sequence). This CDR3 spans 17 amino acids. V gave up 5 bases and J gave up 1 base; unmatched junction bases: 14. The CDR3, as DNA: TGCAGTGCTCGATTCGGTTCGACAGGGGGAGGCCAAGAGACCCAGTACTTC. The encoded protein is CSARFGSTGGGQETQYF.

The CDR3 bases are TGTGCCAGCAGTTTCGGTACCCCTGGACTTCTAAAAGAGACCCAGTACTTC. Translated: CASSFGTPGLLKETQYF. V is TRBV27 and J is TRBJ2-5, with D perhaps TRBD2 (5 bases). The CDR3 totals 17 residues. Per germline, CDR1 MNHEY and CDR2 SMNVEV (reference sequence). V dropped 3 bases and J dropped 3 bases, with 20 bases sitting between them.

The chain links TRBV20-1 to TRBJ1-4; tentatively, D is TRBD1 (5 bases). The CDR3 runs to 15 residues. Per the germline V gene, CDR1 is DFQATT and CDR2 is SNEGSKA (reference sequence). The V end lost 0 bases, the J end lost 8 bases, and 16 bases lay between the germline ends. CDR3 coding DNA: TGCAGTGCTAGAGATCCCCAGGGAGGGACGGAAAAACTGTTTTTT. This sequence encodes CSARDPQGGTEKLFF.

This clonotype has just a few counts. This chain joins TRBV11-2 and TRBJ2-7, with a weak D call TRBD1 (6 bases). Trimming left V 0 bases short and J 7 bases short, with 19 bases between. Per the germline V gene, CDR1 is SGHAT and CDR2 is FQNNGV. The CDR3 runs 16 residues. DNA of the CDR3: TGTGCCAGCAGCTTAGACTTTTGGATGCCTGGACAGGAGCAGTACTTC. Its translation is CASSLDFWMPGQEQYF. Full variable domain (missing parts from reference TRBV11-2 and TRBJ2-7): EAGVAQSPRYKIIEKRQSVAFWCNPISGHATLYWYQQILGQGPKLLIQFQNNGVVDDSQLPKDRFSAERLKGVDSTLKIQPAKLEDSAVYLCASSLDFWMPGQEQYFGPGTRLTVT.

The gene calls are TRBV12-3 or TRBV12-4 and TRBJ2-7; TRBD1 matches at 10 bases. This CDR3 is built from 13 residues. CDR3 protein: CSPGQGSSYEQYF. Here the CDR3 DNA reads TGTTCCCCGGGACAGGGGTCATCCTACGAGCAGTACTTC.

This clonotype was counted only a few times. J is TRBJ2-1 and V is TRBV12-3 or TRBV12-4; D is unresolved. V lost 2 bases, J lost 2 bases, and 7 bases lay in between. The CDR3 loop spans 14 amino acids. The DNA for the CDR3 is TGTGCCAGCAGTTTAATCCGCGCCTACAATGAGCAGTTCTTC. Translation: CASSLIRAYNEQFF.

The V and J genes are TRBV12-3 or TRBV12-4 and TRBJ1-5; 10 nucleotides line up with TRBD1. The trim removed 3 bases at V and 6 bases at J, leaving 2 bases unmatched. The CDR3 runs 14 residues. The CDR3 protein is CASSFWTGGQPQHF. CDR3 coding DNA: TGTGCCAGCAGTTTTTGGACAGGGGGTCAGCCCCAGCATTTT.

This clonotype was observed a handful of times. This chain connects TRBV5-6 to TRBJ2-7; tentatively, D is TRBD1 (5 bases). The V gene lost 0 bases and the J gene lost 6 bases, with 10 bases spanning the gap. Germline V gives CDR1 SGHDT, CDR2 YYEEEE. CDR3 length: 13 residues. For the CDR3, the DNA is TGTGCCAGCAGCTTGGTCCAGGGCGGCGAGCAGTACTTC. Translated: CASSLVQGGEQYF.

The chain uses TRBV18 and TRBJ2-7; 10 positions match TRBD1. Germline-derived CDR1 and CDR2 are KGHSH and LQKENI. The V and J ends lost 3 bases and 2 bases, in that order; junction bases with no gene match: 7. This CDR3 contains 16 residues. The CDR3 region is CASSPDRGQAPYEQYF. The CDR3 region has the DNA TGTGCCAGCTCACCCGACAGGGGGCAGGCCCCCTACGAGCAGTACTTC. Based on the CDR3 plus reference TRBV18 and TRBJ2-7, the full variable domain is NAGVMQNPRHLVRRRGQEARLRCSPMKGHSHVYWYRQLPEEGLKFMVYLQKENIIDESGMPKERFSAEFPKEGPSILRIQQVVRGDSAAYFCASSPDRGQAPYEQYFGPGTRLTVT.

This clonotype has ten or more counts. This chain uses TRBV7-2 with TRBJ2-5; 8 bases match TRBD2. Germline lookup yields CDR1 SGHTA and CDR2 FQGNSA. V was pared by 2 bases and J by 4 bases, with 0 bases of the junction left unmatched. The CDR3 extends over 13 amino acids. CDR3 coding DNA: TGTGCCAGCAGCTTAACTAGCGGAGAGACCCAGTACTTC. Translation: CASSLTSGETQYF.

This rearrangement joins TRBV7-8 to TRBJ2-7, with a weak D call TRBD1 (5 bases). CDR1 and CDR2 (germline): SGHVS, FQNEAQ. V was pared by 1 base and J by 2 bases, with 12 bases between. The CDR3 loop spans 15 amino acids. CDR3 DNA sequence: TGTGCCAGCAGCTTAGAAGGGGATCTTCCCTACGAGCAGTACTTC. Translation: CASSLEGDLPYEQYF.

The chain employs TRBV20-1 and TRBJ2-3; no firm D call. Deletions cut 3 bases from V and 4 bases from J, with 14 bases between. This CDR3 has 14 residues. Germline V gene data show CDR1 as DFQATT and CDR2 as SNEGSKA (reference sequence). This CDR3 reads CSASSWTWADTQYF. CDR3 bases: TGCAGTGCTAGTTCGTGGACGTGGGCAGATACGCAGTATTTT.

This CDR3 reads CASSLVSVTGELFF. CDR3 DNA sequence: TGTGCCAGCAGCTTAGTATCGGTCACCGGGGAGCTGTTTTTT. The chain carries TRBV11-2 and TRBJ2-2; no clear D gene. Germline V CDR1 and CDR2: SGHAT, FQNNGV. There are 14 residues in the CDR3. The ends were cut back, 1 base at V and 4 bases at J, with 7 bases in the middle.

This clonotype was seen a few times. The genes are TRBV5-1 and TRBJ2-5, with TRBD2 matching 14 bases. V lost 4 bases to trimming and J lost 4 bases; unmatched junction nucleotides: 9. This CDR3 comprises 17 residues. The germline V gene encodes CDR1 SGHRS and CDR2 YFSETQ. The CDR3 nucleotides are TGCGCCAGCAGCACGACTAGCGGGGGGGCTTGGGGAGAGACCCAGTACTTC. Translation gives CASSTTSGGAWGETQYF.

This clonotype was counted only a few times. V and J are TRBV5-1 and TRBJ2-5; TRBD2 agrees at 12 bases. V shed 3 bases, J shed 4 bases, and the junction held 4 bases outside the gene matches. This CDR3 is built from 15 residues. Germline values: CDR1 SGHRS, CDR2 YFSETQ. This CDR3 reads CASSWTSGEGETQYF. In nucleotides, the CDR3 is TGCGCCAGCAGCTGGACTAGCGGGGAAGGAGAGACCCAGTACTTC.

This clonotype was seen only a few times. The chain recombines TRBV5-1 with TRBJ2-1; 8 bases are a match to TRBD2. V lost 0 bases to trimming and J lost 5 bases; unmatched junction nucleotides: 4. This CDR3 comprises 15 residues. The germline V gene encodes CDR1 SGHRS and CDR2 YFSETQ. This chain's CDR3 is CASSLVAGSDNEQFF. CDR3 DNA: TGCGCCAGCAGCTTGGTAGCGGGGAGCGACAATGAGCAGTTCTTC.

V usage is TRBV9 and J usage is TRBJ2-3, with 10 bases identical to TRBD2. The germline CDR1 and CDR2 sequences are SGDLS and YYNGEE. V lost 4 bases and J lost 1; bases outside the gene matches: 6. This CDR3 has 16 residues. CDR3 region: CASSLSGTSGTDTQYF. The CDR3 region has the DNA TGTGCCAGCAGCCTTTCCGGGACTAGCGGCACAGATACGCAGTATTTT.